Sequencing of this TCR beta chain was carried out in a study of blood T cell repertoires in COVID-19. Overall study context: Researchers got acute and convalescent COVID-19 samples from the United States, Italy and Spain. From T cells, B-cell-depleted T cells, or PBMCs came the material, which was cDNA or gDNA.

Original analysis: Nucleated cell number was recorded as an estimate derived from reference gene primer amplification. TCRdb's copy holds only in-frame clones and misses some; the assay was immunoSEQ multiplex PCR. V, J and clone size are taken as reported in that table, and D and trimming were inferred from the DNA itself. Here the sample spans 210,000 or so clones, more than 80% being singletons. Germline loops: CDR1 LGHDT, CDR2 YNNKEL (reference sequence). This CDR3 has 18 residues. The ends lost 0 bases at V and 5 bases at J; junction bases unmatched: 11. The chain couples TRBV3-1 (or the pseudogene TRBV3-2) to TRBJ2-5, with 11 positions matching TRBD2. This TCR was sampled from a woman aged 25-40 years with COVID-19, enrolled during active disease. The sequenced sample was peripheral blood. The CDR3 DNA is TGTGCCAGCAGCCAAGATTGGGGACTAGCGGTCAGAGGCGAGACCCAGTACTTC. Its protein is CASSQDWGLAVRGETQYF.